Detailed here is one T cell receptor (beta chain). Its antigen is currently unknown. The CDR3 consists of 13 residues. Trimming took 10 bases from V and 8 from J, leaving 20 bases between them. Per the germline V gene, CDR1 is SNHLY and CDR2 is FYNNEI. PCR used 60 Vbeta primers and 13 Jbeta primers. Clones were sequenced by immunoSEQ multiplex PCR, and TCRdb holds only the in-frame ones, with some missing. The table lists 150,000 to 200,000 clones, 60% to 80% of them singletons, with 3.7% in the top ten. The sample is drawn from a study of cytomegalovirus exposure and HLA in healthy donors. Study details: Inside one of the first data releases sat around 85 million unique TCRs taken from HLA-typed donors. Study conclusions and caveats: When the data were analyzed later, several of the most significant clusters appeared to be linked to common viral pathogens. A later analysis linked a missense DCLRE1C variant to TCR beta V- and J-gene trimming.

The sequenced material came from PBMCs. The source of this sequence is a man aged 25 to 45 in good health and CMV-seropositive. The V call is TRBV2, the J call TRBJ2-5; D may be TRBD1 (6 bases). CDR3 region: CANQQGGGSTQYF. CDR3 DNA: TGTGCCAACCAACAGGGTGGAGGTAGTACCCAGTACTTC.